The rows below give T cell receptor beta chains drawn from one sample of a study of blood T cell repertoires in COVID-19. Sequencing used immunoSEQ multiplex PCR; TCRdb keeps in-frame clones, though not all of them. The table shows 300,000 to 400,000 clones, with 85% occurring only once. The source material was peripheral blood. All receptors derive from a human donor in a cohort sampled during active COVID-19. Both conserved end residues are part of each CDR3. The order of the fields is CDR3 DNA, CDR3 protein, J gene, clone size, D gene, V gene. A D gene is named only where the DNA matches it firmly. Only some rows state a clone size, as once, few, many or a class for expanded clones.

cdr3_nt: TGTGCCAGTAGCCCCCTCACCGGGACAGACTACTCCTACGAGCAGTACTTC; cdr3_aa: CASSPLTGTDYSYEQYF; j_call: TRBJ2-7; clone_size: .; d_call: TRBD1; v_call: TRBV19
cdr3_nt: TGTGCCAGCAGCGCCGACGGGAGCTCTGGAAACACCATATATTTT; cdr3_aa: CASSADGSSGNTIYF; j_call: TRBJ1-3; clone_size: .; d_call: .; v_call: TRBV6-4
cdr3_nt: TGCAGCGTTGGAGGGGGGGAGTTGAACTATGGCTACACCTTC; cdr3_aa: CSVGGGELNYGYTF; j_call: TRBJ1-2; clone_size: once; d_call: .; v_call: TRBV29-1
cdr3_nt: TGCGCCAGCACTTACACAGGGTCCTATGGCTACACCTTC; cdr3_aa: CASTYTGSYGYTF; j_call: TRBJ1-2; clone_size: .; d_call: .; v_call: TRBV5-1
cdr3_nt: TGTGCCAGCAGCCAGCACAACTCTGGAAACACCATATATTTT; cdr3_aa: CASSQHNSGNTIYF; j_call: TRBJ1-3; clone_size: .; d_call: .; v_call: TRBV3-1/TRBV3-2
cdr3_nt: TGTGCCAGCGGAGGGGTTAGCAATCAGCCCCAGCATTTT; cdr3_aa: CASGGVSNQPQHF; j_call: TRBJ1-5; clone_size: .; d_call: .; v_call: TRBV25-1
cdr3_nt: TGTGCCAGCAGCAACTCCCCGAACACTGAAGCTTTCTTT; cdr3_aa: CASSNSPNTEAFF; j_call: TRBJ1-1; clone_size: few; d_call: .; v_call: TRBV7-3
cdr3_nt: TGTGCCAGCAGCGTAGCTTCACAGGGGAGAACCGGGGAGCTGTTTTTT; cdr3_aa: CASSVASQGRTGELFF; j_call: TRBJ2-2; clone_size: .; d_call: TRBD1; v_call: TRBV9
cdr3_nt: TGTGCCAGTAGTATCGCGGTCTCTGGAAACACCATATATTTT; cdr3_aa: CASSIAVSGNTIYF; j_call: TRBJ1-3; clone_size: many; d_call: .; v_call: TRBV19
cdr3_nt: TGTGCCAGCAGCTTAGGACAGGCCACCTACGAGCAGTACTTC; cdr3_aa: CASSLGQATYEQYF; j_call: TRBJ2-7; clone_size: .; d_call: TRBD1; v_call: TRBV5-4
cdr3_nt: TGTGCCAGCAGTTACCGTTGGGCCGGAGGGGCCAACGTCCTGACTTTC; cdr3_aa: CASSYRWAGGANVLTF; j_call: TRBJ2-6; clone_size: once; d_call: .; v_call: TRBV6-5
cdr3_nt: TGTGCCAGCAGCCCATCTGGACTGTACGAGCAGTACTTC; cdr3_aa: CASSPSGLYEQYF; j_call: TRBJ2-7; clone_size: .; d_call: .; v_call: TRBV28
cdr3_nt: TGTGCCAGCGGAAGGGCAGGGGACATCAATGAGCAGTTCTTC; cdr3_aa: CASGRAGDINEQFF; j_call: TRBJ2-1; clone_size: .; d_call: .; v_call: TRBV9
cdr3_nt: TGTGCCACCAGCAGAACCGGGACAGGGAAAGAGACCCAGTACTTC; cdr3_aa: CATSRTGTGKETQYF; j_call: TRBJ2-5; clone_size: .; d_call: TRBD1; v_call: TRBV15
cdr3_nt: TGTGCCAGCAGTGAACCCTATGCTAGCGGAAATAACAATGAGCAGTTCTTC; cdr3_aa: CASSEPYASGNNNEQFF; j_call: TRBJ2-1; clone_size: .; d_call: TRBD2; v_call: TRBV6-1
cdr3_nt: TGTGCCAGCAGTTACCAGGGTTATGGCTACACCTTC; cdr3_aa: CASSYQGYGYTF; j_call: TRBJ1-2; clone_size: .; d_call: .; v_call: TRBV6-5
cdr3_nt: TGTGCCAGCAGCTTATGGGGGACAGTCCCCTACGAGCAGTACTTC; cdr3_aa: CASSLWGTVPYEQYF; j_call: TRBJ2-7; clone_size: .; d_call: TRBD1; v_call: TRBV5-4
cdr3_nt: TGTGCTAGTGGGACCGGGACAGAGGAGTACTTC; cdr3_aa: CASGTGTEEYF; j_call: TRBJ2-7; clone_size: .; d_call: TRBD1; v_call: TRBV12-5
cdr3_nt: TGTGCCAGCAGTAAGGGACAGGTGAACTATGGCTACACCTTC; cdr3_aa: CASSKGQVNYGYTF; j_call: TRBJ1-2; clone_size: .; d_call: TRBD1; v_call: TRBV6-2/TRBV6-3
cdr3_nt: TGTGCCAGCTCACCTATGAGCACAGATACGCAGTATTTT; cdr3_aa: CASSPMSTDTQYF; j_call: TRBJ2-3; clone_size: .; d_call: .; v_call: TRBV18
cdr3_nt: TGTGCCTGGTGTCGGACGGGGAGGAATTCACCCCTCCACTTT; cdr3_aa: CAWCRTGRNSPLHF; j_call: TRBJ1-6; clone_size: .; d_call: .; v_call: TRBV30
cdr3_nt: TGTGCCAGCAGCCACCAGGCAGGGGCAACTAATGAAAAACTGTTTTTT; cdr3_aa: CASSHQAGATNEKLFF; j_call: TRBJ1-4; clone_size: .; d_call: .; v_call: TRBV25-1
cdr3_nt: TGTGCCAGCAGTTACTTCAGGGCCAGGGACACTGAAGCTTTCTTT; cdr3_aa: CASSYFRARDTEAFF; j_call: TRBJ1-1; clone_size: .; d_call: .; v_call: TRBV6-5
cdr3_nt: TGTGCCAGCAGCCAGGGACTAGCGGGGGGCCAAGAGACCCAGTACTTC; cdr3_aa: CASSQGLAGGQETQYF; j_call: TRBJ2-5; clone_size: .; d_call: TRBD2; v_call: TRBV6-2/TRBV6-3
cdr3_nt: TGTGCCAGCAGCCTCAGGGGCGGTCAGCCCCAGCATTTT; cdr3_aa: CASSLRGGQPQHF; j_call: TRBJ1-5; clone_size: .; d_call: .; v_call: TRBV3-1/TRBV3-2
cdr3_nt: TGTGCCAGCTCACCATCTGGGACTCGCACAGATACGCAGTATTTT; cdr3_aa: CASSPSGTRTDTQYF; j_call: TRBJ2-3; clone_size: .; d_call: .; v_call: TRBV18
cdr3_nt: TGTGCCACCAGTGACCCGCGTGCTGGCTATGGCTACACCTTC; cdr3_aa: CATSDPRAGYGYTF; j_call: TRBJ1-2; clone_size: .; d_call: .; v_call: TRBV24-1
cdr3_nt: TGTGCCAGCAGCCGGACTAGCTGGTACGACGAGCAGTACTTC; cdr3_aa: CASSRTSWYDEQYF; j_call: TRBJ2-7; clone_size: .; d_call: TRBD2; v_call: TRBV7-9
cdr3_nt: TGTGCCAGCAGTGAAGGGACACCGAATAAGTATTTT; cdr3_aa: CASSEGTPNKYF; j_call: TRBJ2-3; clone_size: .; d_call: .; v_call: TRBV2
cdr3_nt: TGTGCCAGCATCGGTGGCGGATCAAATTCACCCCTCCACTTT; cdr3_aa: CASIGGGSNSPLHF; j_call: TRBJ1-6; clone_size: .; d_call: .; v_call: TRBV5-4
cdr3_nt: TGTGCCAGCAGGCTGGGACTAGCGACGGAAGAGCAGTTCTTC; cdr3_aa: CASRLGLATEEQFF; j_call: TRBJ2-1; clone_size: .; d_call: TRBD2; v_call: TRBV9
cdr3_nt: TGTGCCAGCAGCCCAGGGGACAGATATGGCTACACCTTC; cdr3_aa: CASSPGDRYGYTF; j_call: TRBJ1-2; clone_size: .; d_call: TRBD1; v_call: TRBV11-2